The present T cell receptor (beta chain) was sequenced within a study of blood T cell repertoires in COVID-19. Whole-study context: COVID-19 samples, acute and convalescent, were from the United States, Italy and Spain. In each case, the material was cDNA or gDNA derived from T cells, B-cell-depleted T cells, or PBMCs.

Per the study methods: Nucleated cell number was recorded as an estimate derived from reference gene primer amplification. Some clones are missing from TCRdb's copy, which holds only in-frame ones; the method was immunoSEQ multiplex PCR. Clone size and V and J calls were adopted from that table, with D and trimming inferred from the DNA. The sample lists under 300,000 clones, roughly four fifths occurring once. This CDR3 has 17 residues. Trimming removed 5 bases from V and 3 bases from J; junction bases left unmatched: 10. Germline CDR1 SGHTA, CDR2 FQGNSA. This sequence was found in a woman aged 55-69 years with active or convalescent COVID-19. The chain employs TRBV7-2 and TRBJ1-6, with 7 bases fitting TRBD1. Sequencing used peripheral blood. CDR3 residues: CASSNPGTGVYNSPLHF. The CDR3 DNA reads as TGTGCCAGCAGCAACCCCGGTACAGGGGTCTATAATTCACCCCTCCACTTT.